This TCR beta chain is from a study of technical replicates of blood from four donors. Sequencing used immunoSEQ multiplex PCR; TCRdb keeps in-frame clones, though not all of them. Of some 87,000 clones listed, roughly 93% are singletons. V lost 4 bases to trimming and J lost 5 bases; unmatched junction nucleotides: 2. This CDR3 is built from 14 residues. The V gene's germline CDR1 is SGHNT and CDR2 YENEEA. The chain links TRBV11-3 to TRBJ2-7; 13 bases line up with TRBD2. The clonotype comes from a human donor in good health. The sample was T cells isolated from PBMCs. CDR3 DNA: TGTGCCAGCAGCTCTGGACTAGCGGGAGACGAGCAGTACTTC. It translates to CASSSGLAGDEQYF.